The clone carrying this T cell receptor beta chain was counted many times. Ophthalmopathic donors had moderate-to-severe activity, CAS ≥3 and NOSPECS ≥4, with disease that had lasted under 3 months. The starting material, 8 to 10 ml of fresh peripheral blood, provided the PBMCs. The data are from a study of Graves' ophthalmopathy and Graves' hyperthyroidism. Amplification of TCR beta CDR3 regions used RNA transcripts. An initial RT-PCR round employing HTBI primers preceded a second-round multiplex PCR. TCRdb re-analysed the multiplex PCR reads in MiXCR, keeping a single row per CDR3 protein. The data show 200,000 to 250,000 distinct CDR3 sequences, 20% to 25% seen once. The sequence was obtained from a woman in her forties or fifties with Graves' ophthalmopathy. Sequenced sample: peripheral blood.

CDR3: CASSPGGRRKYEQYF. The CDR3 nucleotides read TGCGCCAGCAGCCCGGGAGGGCGGAGGAAATACGAGCAGTACTTC. The J gene is TRBJ2-7, the V gene TRBV5-1, with TRBD2 matching 8 bases. The CDR3 contains 15 residues. With V trimmed by 4 bases and J by 4 bases, 10 bases remained unmatched. The germline V gene has CDR1 SGHRS and CDR2 YFSETQ. The whole variable domain, remainder taken from reference TRBV5-1 and TRBJ2-7, is KAGVTQTPRYLIKTRGQQVTLSCSPISGHRSVSWYQQTPGQGLQFLFEYFSETQRNKGNFPGRFSGRQFSNSRSEMNVSTLELGDSALYLCASSPGGRRKYEQYFGPGTRLTVT.